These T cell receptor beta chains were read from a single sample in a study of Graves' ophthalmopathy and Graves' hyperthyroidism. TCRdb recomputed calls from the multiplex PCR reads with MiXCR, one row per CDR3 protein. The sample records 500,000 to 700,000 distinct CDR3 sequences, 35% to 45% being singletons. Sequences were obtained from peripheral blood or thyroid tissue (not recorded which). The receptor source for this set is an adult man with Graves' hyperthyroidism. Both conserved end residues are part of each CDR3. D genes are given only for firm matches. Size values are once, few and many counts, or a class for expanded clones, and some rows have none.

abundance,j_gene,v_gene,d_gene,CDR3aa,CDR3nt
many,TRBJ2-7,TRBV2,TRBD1,CASSDPSTGTGTNEQYF,TGTGCCAGCAGTGACCCCTCTACCGGGACAGGGACGAACGAGCAGTACTTC
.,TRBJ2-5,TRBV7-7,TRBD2,CARDHAGDGETQYF,TGTGCTAGAGATCATGCGGGAGACGGAGAGACCCAGTACTTC
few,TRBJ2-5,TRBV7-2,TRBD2,CASSLGSGAAAETQYF,TGTGCCAGCAGCTTAGGGAGCGGGGCCGCAGCAGAGACCCAGTACTTC
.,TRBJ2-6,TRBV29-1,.,CRVGASGADVLTF,TGCAGGGTGGGCGCATCTGGGGCCGACGTCCTGACTTTC
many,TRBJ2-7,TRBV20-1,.,CSARDGNTNSRAYEQYF,TGCAGTGCTAGAGACGGGAATACAAACTCCAGGGCCTACGAGCAGTACTTC
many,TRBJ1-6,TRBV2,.,CASSMDSRNSPLHF,TGTGCCAGCAGTATGGACAGTCGTAATTCACCCCTCCACTTT
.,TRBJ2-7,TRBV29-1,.,CSFQGWNYEQYF,TGCAGCTTTCAGGGGTGGAACTACGAGCAGTACTTC
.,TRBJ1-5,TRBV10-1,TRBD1,CASSDPNRGGQPQHF,TGCGCCAGCAGTGACCCGAACAGGGGAGGGCAGCCCCAGCATTTT
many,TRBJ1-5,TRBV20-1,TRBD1,CSARTLGQDYSNQPQHF,TGCAGTGCCCGGACTCTGGGACAGGATTATAGCAATCAGCCCCAGCATTTT
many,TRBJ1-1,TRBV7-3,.,CASSLVAGAGSEAFF,TGTGCCAGCAGCTTAGTTGCAGGGGCGGGTTCTGAAGCTTTCTTT
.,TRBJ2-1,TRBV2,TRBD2,CASSGDSGSYNEQFF,TGTGCCAGCAGTGGGGATAGCGGGTCCTACAATGAGCAGTTCTTC
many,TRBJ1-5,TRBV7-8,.,CASSLAHQPQHF,TGTGCCAGCAGCTTAGCTCACCAGCCCCAGCATTTT
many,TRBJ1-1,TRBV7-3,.,CASSRQHNTEAFF,TGTGCCAGCAGTAGACAGCATAACACTGAAGCTTTCTTT
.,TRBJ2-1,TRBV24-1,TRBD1,CATSDGQGAIVPNNEQFF,TGTGCCACCAGTGACGGACAGGGGGCTATCGTTCCAAACAATGAGCAGTTCTTC
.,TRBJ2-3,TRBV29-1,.,CSVEVLREMGDTQYF,TGCAGCGTTGAAGTTCTACGGGAGATGGGAGATACGCAGTATTTT